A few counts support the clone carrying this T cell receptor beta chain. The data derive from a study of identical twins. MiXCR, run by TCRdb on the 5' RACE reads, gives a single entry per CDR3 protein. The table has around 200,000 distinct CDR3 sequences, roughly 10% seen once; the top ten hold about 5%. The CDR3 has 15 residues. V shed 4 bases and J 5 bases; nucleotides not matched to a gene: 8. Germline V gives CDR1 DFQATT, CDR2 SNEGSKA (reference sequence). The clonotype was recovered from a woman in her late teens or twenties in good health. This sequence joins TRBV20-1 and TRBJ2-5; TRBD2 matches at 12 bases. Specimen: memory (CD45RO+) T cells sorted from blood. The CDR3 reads CSAKTSGSRAETQYF. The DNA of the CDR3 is TGCAGTGCTAAGACTAGCGGGAGTCGGGCGGAGACCCAGTACTTC.